This T cell receptor beta chain was sequenced during a study of OX40 agonist ivuxolimab in advanced cancers. The CDR3 covers 13 residues. Germline loops: CDR1 LNHNV, CDR2 YYDKDF (reference sequence). V shed 0 bases and J shed 6 bases, with 9 bases lying between them. This table comes from immunoSEQ multiplex PCR, and its TCRdb copy is limited to in-frame clones, with some not included. In the table there are more than 20,000 clones, 75% to 90% of which are singletons. Notes on the study in general: Patients with a partial response at 0.1-3.0 mg/kg had among the lowest clonal expansion. CD8+ T cells (on average) carried more expanded clones than CD4+ T cells.

On this clone itself: Its antigen remains unknown.

Material: CD4+ or CD8+ T cells sorted from blood, obtained in a trial of the OX40 agonist ivuxolimab. This TCR was recovered from an adult with an advanced solid tumor such as melanoma, head and neck, liver or kidney cancer. The rearrangement uses TRBV15 and TRBJ2-7, with unresolved D. DNA of the CDR3: TGTGCCACCAGCAGAGATCACGGTTCCGAGCAGTACTTC. Translation: CATSRDHGSEQYF.